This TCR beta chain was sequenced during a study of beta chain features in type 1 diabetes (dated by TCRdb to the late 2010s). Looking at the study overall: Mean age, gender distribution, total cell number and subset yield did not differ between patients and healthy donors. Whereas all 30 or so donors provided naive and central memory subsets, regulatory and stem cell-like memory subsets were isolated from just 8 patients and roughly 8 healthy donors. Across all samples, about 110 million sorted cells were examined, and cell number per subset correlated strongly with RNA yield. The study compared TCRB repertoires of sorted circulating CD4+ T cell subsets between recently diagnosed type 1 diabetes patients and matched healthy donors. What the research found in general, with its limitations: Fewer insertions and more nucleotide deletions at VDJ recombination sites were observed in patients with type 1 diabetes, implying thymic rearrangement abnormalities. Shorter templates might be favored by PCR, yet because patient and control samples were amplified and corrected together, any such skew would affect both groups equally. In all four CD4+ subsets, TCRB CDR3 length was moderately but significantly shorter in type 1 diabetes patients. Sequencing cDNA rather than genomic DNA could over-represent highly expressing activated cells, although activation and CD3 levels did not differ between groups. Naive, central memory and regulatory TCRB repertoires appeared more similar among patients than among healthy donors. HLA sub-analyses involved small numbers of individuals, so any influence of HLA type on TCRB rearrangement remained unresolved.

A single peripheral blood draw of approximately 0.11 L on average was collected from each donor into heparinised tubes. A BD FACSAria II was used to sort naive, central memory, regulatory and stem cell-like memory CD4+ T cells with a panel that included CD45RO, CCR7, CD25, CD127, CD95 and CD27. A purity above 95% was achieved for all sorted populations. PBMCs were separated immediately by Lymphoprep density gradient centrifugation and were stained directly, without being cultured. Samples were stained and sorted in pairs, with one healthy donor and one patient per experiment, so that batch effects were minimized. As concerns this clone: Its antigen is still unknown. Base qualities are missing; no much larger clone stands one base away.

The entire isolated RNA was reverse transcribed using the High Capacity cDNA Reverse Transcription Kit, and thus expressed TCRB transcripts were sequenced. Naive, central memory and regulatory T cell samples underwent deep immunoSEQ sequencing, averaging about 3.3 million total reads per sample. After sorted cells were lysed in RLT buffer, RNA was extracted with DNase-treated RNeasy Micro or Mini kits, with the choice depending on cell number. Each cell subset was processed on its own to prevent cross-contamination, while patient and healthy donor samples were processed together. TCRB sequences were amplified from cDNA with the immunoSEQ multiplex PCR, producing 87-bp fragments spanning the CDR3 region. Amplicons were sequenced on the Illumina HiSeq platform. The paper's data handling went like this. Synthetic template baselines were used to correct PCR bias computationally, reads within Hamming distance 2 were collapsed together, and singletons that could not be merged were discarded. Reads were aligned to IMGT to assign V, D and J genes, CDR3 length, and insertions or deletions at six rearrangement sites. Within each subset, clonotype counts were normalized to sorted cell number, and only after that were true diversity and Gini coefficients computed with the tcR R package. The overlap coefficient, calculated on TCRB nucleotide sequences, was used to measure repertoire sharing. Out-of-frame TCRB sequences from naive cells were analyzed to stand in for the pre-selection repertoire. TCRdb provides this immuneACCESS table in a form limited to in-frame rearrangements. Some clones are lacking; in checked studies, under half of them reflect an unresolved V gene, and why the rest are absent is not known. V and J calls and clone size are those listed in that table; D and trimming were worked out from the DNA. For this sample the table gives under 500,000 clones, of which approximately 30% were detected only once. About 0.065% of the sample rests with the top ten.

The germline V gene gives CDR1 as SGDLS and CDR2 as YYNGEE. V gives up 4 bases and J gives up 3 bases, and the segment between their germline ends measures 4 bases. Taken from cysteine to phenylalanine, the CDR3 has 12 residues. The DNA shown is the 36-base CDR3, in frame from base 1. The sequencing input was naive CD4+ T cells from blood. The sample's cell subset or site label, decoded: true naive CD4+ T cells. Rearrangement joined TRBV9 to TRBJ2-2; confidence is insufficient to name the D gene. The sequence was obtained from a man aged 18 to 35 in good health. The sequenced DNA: TGTGCCAGCAGCCTCTACACCGGGGAGCTGTTTTTT. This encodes CASSLYTGELFF.